This T cell receptor (beta chain) was sequenced in a study of cytomegalovirus exposure and HLA in healthy donors. Whole-study context: The 120 or so validation repertoires used a platform that matched the one used for the 600 to 700 first-cohort repertoires, as a later analysis reported. General study findings and limits: The authors listed some 160 TCR beta chains as cytomegalovirus-associated. Many donors shared some public TCRs, even though most TCR sequences were rare.

A word on this clone: Its cognate antigen is unknown.

It was the approximately 130-subject validation cohort, separate from the roughly 700-subject first cohort, to which the donors belonged. The table came from immunoSEQ multiplex PCR; TCRdb's copy has only in-frame clones and leaves some out. The table shows hundreds of thousands of clones, with approximately 84% occurring only once. The CDR3 length is 16 residues. Germline values: CDR1 MNHNS, CDR2 SASEGT. V was clipped by 1 base and J by 4 bases, with 13 bases between them. Sample: PBMCs. The receptor comes from a young man in good health and CMV-seropositive. The chain joins TRBV6-1 to TRBJ2-2, with D perhaps assigned TRBD1 or TRBD2 (6 bases each). The CDR3: CASSEVGGSGTGELFF. CDR3 nucleotide sequence: TGTGCCAGCAGTGAAGTGGGGGGCTCGGGCACCGGGGAGCTGTTTTTT.